Sequencing of this TCR beta chain was carried out in a study of radiation and T cells in renal cell carcinoma. Data came from immunoSEQ multiplex PCR; TCRdb stores just in-frame clones and leaves some out. This table holds about 140,000 clones, over 80% found once. The CDR3 has 12 amino acids. Germline values: CDR1 SGHNT, CDR2 YYREEE (reference sequence). V lost 1 base and J lost 5, with 6 bases in between. Described time point: baseline pretreatment blood. Treatment: 15 Gy SBRT to primary tumor, nephrectomy 4 weeks later. The chain joins TRBV5-4 to TRBJ1-1; D uncertain. The receptor's source is a woman aged 50 to 60 with renal cell carcinoma. Source: blood, taken from a patient whose treatment included radiotherapy and nephrectomy. The CDR3 is CASSLTRTEAFF. The CDR3 DNA reads TGTGCCAGCAGCTTGACCCGGACTGAAGCTTTCTTT.